This T cell receptor beta chain is drawn from a study of intratumoral heterogeneity in liver cancer. In terms of the full investigation: In the full cohort of over eleven patients, the median age was about 60 years and the majority of patients were male. Of the roughly 70 multiregional samples collected from 15 or so HCC patients in the overall cohort, 45 to 55 were tumoral regions and about 20 were adjacent nontumoral regions. To investigate intratumor heterogeneity, the study integrated RNA-seq, DNA sequencing, TCR-seq and SNP array data drawn from multiple regions of hepatocellular carcinoma specimens.

Trimming at the junction amounts to 2 bases on V and 0 bases on J, and the germline ends lie 9 bases apart. The CDR1 and CDR2 encoded by the germline V gene are SGHRS and YFSETQ. The CDR3, from cysteine to phenylalanine, totals 15 residues. Just the 45-base CDR3 DNA is kept, in frame starting at base 1. Samples with the label H were taken from distinct, geographically separated regions of the hepatocellular carcinoma nodule. All patients had early-stage hepatocellular carcinoma and received no therapy before surgical resection. None of the sampled areas showed macroscopic evidence of necrosis or hemorrhage. In two patients, TCR sequencing (ImmunoSeq) was performed on multiple regions. Frozen resection tissue samples were collected at least 1 cm apart from each other. Genomic DNA was extracted from bulk tissue using the DNeasy blood and tissue kit. Findings and caveats that apply to the study as a whole: No significant difference in overall T cell clonality was found between tumor regions within either sequenced patient. The authors noted a relatively low number of patients and under-sampled tumor-infiltrating lymphocyte representation as limitations. In each sequenced patient, tumor region a showed significantly more unique T-cell clonal expansions than tumor region b. TCR sequencing reportedly confirmed RNA-seq-based estimates of regional differences in tumor-infiltrating lymphocyte burden.

Using the immunoSEQ assay, the TCR beta chain CDR3 regions were sequenced from genomic DNA. Rearranged VDJ segments were amplified with primers annealing to V and J segments. Per the original workflow: The ImmunoSeq Analyzer software was used to calculate clonality and richness metrics. Fisher's exact test, supplemented by a beta-binomial method for added stringency, was applied to identify differentially abundant clones between regions. Entries here come from immuneACCESS through TCRdb and include only in-frame sequences with V and J called. Some clones fail to appear in such tables; in the studies checked, an unresolved V gene covers under half of the shortfall, and the cause of the remainder is unknown. V, J and clone size were drawn from that table, and D and trimming were deduced from the DNA. The sample contains approximately 6,700 clones, around 60% of them found a single time. The ten biggest clones cover approximately 15% of the sample.

Taking its sample share into account, this clone is medium-sized (0.01 to 0.1%). Which antigen it targets is not known. No much larger clonotype is one base removed from it; base qualities were not supplied. The rearranged chain carries TRBV5-1 and TRBJ1-5, with no reliable assignment of the D segment. The sample here was tumor tissue, taken before any cancer treatment. This clonotype was obtained from a man aged 70-80 years with hepatocellular carcinoma. Read as DNA, the sequence is TGCGCCAGCAGCTTCCTCAGATATAGCAATCAGCCCCAGCATTTT. The resulting protein is CASSFLRYSNQPQHF.